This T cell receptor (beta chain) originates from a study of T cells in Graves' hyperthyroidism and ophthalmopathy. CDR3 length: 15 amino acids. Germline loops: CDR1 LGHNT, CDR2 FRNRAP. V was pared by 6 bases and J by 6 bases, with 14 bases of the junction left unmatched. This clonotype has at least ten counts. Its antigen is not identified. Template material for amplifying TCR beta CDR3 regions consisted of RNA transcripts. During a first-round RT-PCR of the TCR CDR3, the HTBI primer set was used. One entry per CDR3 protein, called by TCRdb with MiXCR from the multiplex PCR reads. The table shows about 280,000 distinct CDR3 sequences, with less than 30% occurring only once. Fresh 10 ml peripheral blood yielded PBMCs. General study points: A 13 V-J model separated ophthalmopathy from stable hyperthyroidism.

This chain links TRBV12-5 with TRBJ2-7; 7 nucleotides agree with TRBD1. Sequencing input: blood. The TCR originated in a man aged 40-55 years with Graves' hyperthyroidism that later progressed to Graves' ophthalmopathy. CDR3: CASGRSRTGAAEQYF. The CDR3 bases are TGTGCTAGTGGCCGCTCTCGGACAGGTGCGGCCGAGCAGTACTTC. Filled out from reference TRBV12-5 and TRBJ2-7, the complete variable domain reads DARVTQTPRHKVTEMGQEVTMRCQPILGHNTVFWYRQTMMQGLELLAYFRNRAPLDDSGMPKDRFSAEMPDATLATLKIQPSEPRDSAVYFCASGRSRTGAAEQYFGPGTRLTVT.